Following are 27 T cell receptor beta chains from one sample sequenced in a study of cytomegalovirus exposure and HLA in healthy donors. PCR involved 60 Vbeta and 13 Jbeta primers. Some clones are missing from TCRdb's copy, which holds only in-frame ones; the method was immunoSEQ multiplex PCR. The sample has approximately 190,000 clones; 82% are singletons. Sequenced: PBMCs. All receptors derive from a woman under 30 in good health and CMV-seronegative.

This CDR3 is CASSVTGDSGFYEQYF. Here the CDR3 DNA reads TGTGCCAGCAGCGTAACGGGGGACAGCGGCTTCTACGAGCAGTACTTC. The chain combines TRBV9 with TRBJ2-7; D is perhaps TRBD1 (7 bases). Trimming took 1 base from V and 3 from J, leaving 17 bases between them. The germline gives CDR1 SGDLS, CDR2 YYNGEE. This CDR3 contains 16 residues.

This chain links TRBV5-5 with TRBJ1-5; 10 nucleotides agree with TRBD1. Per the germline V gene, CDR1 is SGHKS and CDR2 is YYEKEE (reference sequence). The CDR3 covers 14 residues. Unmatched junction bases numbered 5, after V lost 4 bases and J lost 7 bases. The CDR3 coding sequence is TGTGCCAGCAGCGCCGGGACAGGGGAACAGCCCCAGCATTTT. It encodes CASSAGTGEQPQHF.

CDR3 region: CASRDRGWSGYTF. The CDR3 DNA is TGTGCCAGCAGAGACAGGGGTTGGAGCGGCTACACCTTC. The chain recombines TRBV27 with TRBJ1-2, with 8 positions matching TRBD1. The ends lost 6 bases at V and 8 bases at J; junction bases unmatched: 8. Per germline, CDR1 MNHEY and CDR2 SMNVEV (reference sequence). This CDR3 comprises 13 residues.

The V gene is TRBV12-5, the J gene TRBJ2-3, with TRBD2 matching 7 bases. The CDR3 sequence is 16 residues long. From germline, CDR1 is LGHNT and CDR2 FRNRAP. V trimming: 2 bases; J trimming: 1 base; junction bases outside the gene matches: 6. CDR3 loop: CASGLSLAGGTDTQYF. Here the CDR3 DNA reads TGTGCTAGTGGTTTGTCGTTAGCGGGCGGCACAGATACGCAGTATTTT.

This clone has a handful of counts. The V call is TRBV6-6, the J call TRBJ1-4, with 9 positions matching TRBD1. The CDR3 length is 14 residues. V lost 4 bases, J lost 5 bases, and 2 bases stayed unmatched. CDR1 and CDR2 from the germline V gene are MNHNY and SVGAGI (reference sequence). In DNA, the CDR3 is TGTGCCAGCAGTTTCGGGACAGGGAATGAAAAACTGTTTTTT. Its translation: CASSFGTGNEKLFF.

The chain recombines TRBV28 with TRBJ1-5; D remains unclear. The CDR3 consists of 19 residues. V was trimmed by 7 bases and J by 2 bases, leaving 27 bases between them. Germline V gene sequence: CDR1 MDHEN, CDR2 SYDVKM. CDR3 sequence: CASTRPFGIGIVGNQPQHF. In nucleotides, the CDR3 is TGTGCCAGCACCCGCCCTTTCGGGATAGGTATTGTGGGCAATCAGCCCCAGCATTTT. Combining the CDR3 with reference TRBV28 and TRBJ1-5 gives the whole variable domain DVKVTQSSRYLVKRTGEKVFLECVQDMDHENMFWYRQDPGLGLRLIYFSYDVKMKEKGDIPEGYSVSREKKERFSLILESASTNQTSMYLCASTRPFGIGIVGNQPQHFGDGTRLSIL.

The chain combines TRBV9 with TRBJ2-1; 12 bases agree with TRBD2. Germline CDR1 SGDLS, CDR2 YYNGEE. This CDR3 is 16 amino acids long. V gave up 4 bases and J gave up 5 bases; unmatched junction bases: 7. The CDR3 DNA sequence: TGTGCCAGCAGCACTCGGACTAGCGGGGACGACAATGAGCAGTTCTTC. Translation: CASSTRTSGDDNEQFF.

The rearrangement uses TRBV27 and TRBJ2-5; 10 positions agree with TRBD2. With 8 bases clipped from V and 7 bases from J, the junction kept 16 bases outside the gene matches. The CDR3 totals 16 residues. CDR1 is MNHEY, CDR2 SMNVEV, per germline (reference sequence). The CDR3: CASRPAASGRTVTQYF. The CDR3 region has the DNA TGTGCCAGCCGCCCGGCGGCTAGCGGGAGAACGGTGACCCAGTACTTC.

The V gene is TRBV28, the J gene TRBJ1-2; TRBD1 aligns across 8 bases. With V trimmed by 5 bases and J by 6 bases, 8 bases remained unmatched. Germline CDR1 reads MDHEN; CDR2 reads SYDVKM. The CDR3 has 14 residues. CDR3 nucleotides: TGTGCCAGCAGTAGCGGACAGGGTATTGATGGCTACACCTTC. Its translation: CASSSGQGIDGYTF.

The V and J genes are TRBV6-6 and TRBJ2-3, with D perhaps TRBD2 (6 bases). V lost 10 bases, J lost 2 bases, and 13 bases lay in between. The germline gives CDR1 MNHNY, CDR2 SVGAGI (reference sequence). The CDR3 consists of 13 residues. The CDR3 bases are TGTGCCACCTCCCGGGACTTCACAGATACGCAGTATTTT. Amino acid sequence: CATSRDFTDTQYF.

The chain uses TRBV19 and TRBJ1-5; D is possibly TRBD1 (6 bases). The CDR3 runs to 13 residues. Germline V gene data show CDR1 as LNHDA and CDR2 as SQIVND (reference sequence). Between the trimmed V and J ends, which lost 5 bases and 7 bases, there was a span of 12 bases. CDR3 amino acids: CASSDTGLQPQHF. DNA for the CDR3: TGTGCCAGTAGTGACACAGGGCTCCAGCCCCAGCATTTT.

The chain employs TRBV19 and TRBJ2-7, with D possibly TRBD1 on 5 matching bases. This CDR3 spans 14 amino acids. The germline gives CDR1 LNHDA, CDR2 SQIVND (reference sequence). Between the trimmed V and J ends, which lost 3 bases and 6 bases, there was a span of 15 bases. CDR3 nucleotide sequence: TGTGCCAGTAGTATGAAGGGGAACAGTGGCGAGCAGTACTTC. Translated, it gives CASSMKGNSGEQYF.

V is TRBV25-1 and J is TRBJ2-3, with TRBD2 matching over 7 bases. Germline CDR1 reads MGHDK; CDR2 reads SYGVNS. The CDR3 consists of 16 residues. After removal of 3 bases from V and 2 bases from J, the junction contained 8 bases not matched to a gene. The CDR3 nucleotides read TGTGCCAGCAGTGATGTGGGAGGGCCGAACACAGATACGCAGTATTTT. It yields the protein CASSDVGGPNTDTQYF. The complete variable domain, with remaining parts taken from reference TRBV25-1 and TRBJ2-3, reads EADIYQTPRYLVIGTGKKITLECSQTMGHDKMYWYQQDPGMELHLIHYSYGVNSTEKGDLSSESTVSRIRTEHFPLTLESARPSHTSQYLCASSDVGGPNTDTQYFGPGTRLTVL.

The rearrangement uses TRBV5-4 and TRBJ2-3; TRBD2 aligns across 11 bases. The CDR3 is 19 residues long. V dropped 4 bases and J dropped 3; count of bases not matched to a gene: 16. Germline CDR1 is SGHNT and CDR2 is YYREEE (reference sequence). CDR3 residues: CASSQESELSGRVTDTQYF. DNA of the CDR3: TGTGCCAGCAGCCAAGAGTCGGAACTTAGCGGGAGGGTTACAGATACGCAGTATTTT. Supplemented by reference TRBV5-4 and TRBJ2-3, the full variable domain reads ETGVTQSPTHLIKTRGQQVTLRCSSQSGHNTVSWYQQALGQGPQFIFQYYREEENGRGNFPPRFSGLQFPNYSSELNVNALELDDSALYLCASSQESELSGRVTDTQYFGPGTRLTVL.

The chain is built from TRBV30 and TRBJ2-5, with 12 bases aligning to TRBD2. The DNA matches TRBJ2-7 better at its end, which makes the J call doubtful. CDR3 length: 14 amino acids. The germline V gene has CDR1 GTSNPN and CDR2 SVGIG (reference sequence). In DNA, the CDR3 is TGTGCCTGGAGCAGACTAGCGGGAGATGACGAGCAGTACTTC. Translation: CAWSRLAGDDEQYF.

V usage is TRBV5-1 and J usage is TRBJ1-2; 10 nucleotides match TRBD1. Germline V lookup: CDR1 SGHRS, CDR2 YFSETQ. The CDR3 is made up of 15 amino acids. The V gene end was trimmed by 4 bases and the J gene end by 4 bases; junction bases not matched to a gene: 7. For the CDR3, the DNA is TGCGCCAGCAGCACGGGACAGGGGCCGGTCTATGGCTACACCTTC. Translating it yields CASSTGQGPVYGYTF.

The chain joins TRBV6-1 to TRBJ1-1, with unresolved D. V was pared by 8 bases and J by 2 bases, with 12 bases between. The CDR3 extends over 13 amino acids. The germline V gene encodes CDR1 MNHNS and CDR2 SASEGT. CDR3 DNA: TGTGCCAGCGCCGAAACACGAAACACTGAAGCTTTCTTT. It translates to CASAETRNTEAFF.

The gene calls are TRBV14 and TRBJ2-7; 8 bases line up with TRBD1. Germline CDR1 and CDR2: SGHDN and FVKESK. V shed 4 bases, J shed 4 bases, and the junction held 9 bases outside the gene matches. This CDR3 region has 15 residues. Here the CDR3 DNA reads TGTGCCAGCAGCCTTTGGGGGGACAGGTATTACGAGCAGTACTTC. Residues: CASSLWGDRYYEQYF.

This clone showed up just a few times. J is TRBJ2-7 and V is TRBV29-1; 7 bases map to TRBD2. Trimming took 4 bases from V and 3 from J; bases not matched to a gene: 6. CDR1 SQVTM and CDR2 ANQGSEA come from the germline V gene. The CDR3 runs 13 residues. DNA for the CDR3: TGCAGCGTTGCTGGACTAGATTTCTACGAGCAGTACTTC. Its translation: CSVAGLDFYEQYF.

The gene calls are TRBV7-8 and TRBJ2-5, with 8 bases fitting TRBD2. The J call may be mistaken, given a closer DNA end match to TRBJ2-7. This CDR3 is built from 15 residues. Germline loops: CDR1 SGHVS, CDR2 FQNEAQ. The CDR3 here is CASSTRAGANGEQYF. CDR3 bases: TGTGCCAGCAGCACCCGAGCGGGAGCGAATGGCGAGCAGTACTTC.

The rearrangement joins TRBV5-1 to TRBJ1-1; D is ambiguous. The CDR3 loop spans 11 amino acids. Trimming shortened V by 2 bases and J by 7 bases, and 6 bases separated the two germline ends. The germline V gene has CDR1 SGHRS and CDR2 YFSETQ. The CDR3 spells CASSFGGEAFF. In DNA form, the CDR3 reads TGCGCCAGCAGCTTCGGTGGTGAAGCTTTCTTT.

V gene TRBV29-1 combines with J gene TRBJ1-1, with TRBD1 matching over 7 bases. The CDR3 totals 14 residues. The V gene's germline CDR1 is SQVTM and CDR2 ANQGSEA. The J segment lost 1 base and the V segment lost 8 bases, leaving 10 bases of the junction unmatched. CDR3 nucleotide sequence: TGCAGCCCCGAGCCCAACAGGGGGAACACTGAAGCTTTCTTT. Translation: CSPEPNRGNTEAFF.

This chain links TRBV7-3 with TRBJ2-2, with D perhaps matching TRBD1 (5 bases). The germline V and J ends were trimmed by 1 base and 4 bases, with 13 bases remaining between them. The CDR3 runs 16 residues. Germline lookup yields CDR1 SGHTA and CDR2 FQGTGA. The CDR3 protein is CASSLNPHQGTGELFF. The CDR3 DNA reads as TGTGCCAGCAGCTTAAACCCTCACCAGGGCACCGGGGAGCTGTTTTTT.

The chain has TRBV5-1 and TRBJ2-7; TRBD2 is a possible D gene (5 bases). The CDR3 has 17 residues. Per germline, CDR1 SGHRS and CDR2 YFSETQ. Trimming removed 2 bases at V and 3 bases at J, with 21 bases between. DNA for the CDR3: TGCGCCAGCAGCTTCAAAGGGCCCGACGCCGGGATCTACGAGCAGTACTTC. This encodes CASSFKGPDAGIYEQYF.

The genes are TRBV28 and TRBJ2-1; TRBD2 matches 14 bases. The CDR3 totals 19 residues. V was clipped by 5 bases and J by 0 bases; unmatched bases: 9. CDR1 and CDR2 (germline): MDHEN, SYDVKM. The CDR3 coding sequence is TGTGCCAGCAGTATTCGGACTAGCGGGAGGTGGAGCTCCTACAATGAGCAGTTCTTC. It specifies CASSIRTSGRWSSYNEQFF.

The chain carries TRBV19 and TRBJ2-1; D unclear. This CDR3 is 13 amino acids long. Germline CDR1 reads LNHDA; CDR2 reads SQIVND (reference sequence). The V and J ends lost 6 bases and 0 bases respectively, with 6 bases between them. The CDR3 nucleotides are TGTGCCAGTAGGGCCAACTCCTACAATGAGCAGTTCTTC. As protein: CASRANSYNEQFF.

The chain's CDR3 is CASTPLAGGQFSYNEQFF. CDR3 in DNA: TGCGCCAGCACACCACTAGCGGGGGGTCAATTCTCCTACAATGAGCAGTTCTTC. This chain joins TRBV5-1 and TRBJ2-1, with 12 bases matching TRBD2. The CDR3 length is 18 residues. Germline values: CDR1 SGHRS, CDR2 YFSETQ. V gave up 6 bases and J gave up 0 bases; unmatched junction bases: 10.